The 20 T cell receptor beta chains reported below all come from one sample, sequenced in a study of control samples from healthy donors and cancer patients. Produced via immunoSEQ multiplex PCR; TCRdb's table is partial and in-frame only. There are roughly 80,000 clones in the sample; about 92% occur only once, and 5.8% lies in the top ten. The sample taken for sequencing was blood. The receptors here all came from a woman in her sixties in good health.

CDR3 DNA: TGTGCCAGCTCACCCAGGGAAGGGGGGAGCTCCTACAATGAGCAGTTCTTC. Translation: CASSPREGGSSYNEQFF. This chain connects TRBV18 to TRBJ2-1; D may be TRBD1 or TRBD2 (6 bases each). The CDR3 has 17 amino acids. V lost 3 bases, J lost 0 bases, and 15 bases lay in between. CDR1 and CDR2 from the germline V gene are KGHSH and LQKENI.

The rearrangement uses TRBV11-2 and TRBJ1-4, with D possibly being TRBD1 (6 bases). Germline V gives CDR1 SGHAT, CDR2 FQNNGV. Between the trimmed V and J ends, which lost 3 bases and 7 bases, there was a span of 21 bases. The CDR3 length is 17 residues. The CDR3 nucleotides read TGTGCCAGCAGCTTGGGACAACACAAGGGAGGAGTTGAAAAACTGTTTTTT. Translated: CASSLGQHKGGVEKLFF.

V gene TRBV16 combines with J gene TRBJ2-7; 8 nucleotides agree with TRBD1. The CDR3 sequence is 16 residues long. The germline V gene has CDR1 KGHSY and CDR2 FQNENV. J lost 3 bases, V lost 0 bases, and 7 bases had no gene match. The CDR3 sequence: CASSQSWDRKNYEQYF. The CDR3 region has the DNA TGTGCCAGCAGCCAATCTTGGGACAGGAAGAACTACGAGCAGTACTTC.

The chain employs TRBV11-2 and TRBJ1-2; TRBD1 matches at 9 bases. Trimming removed 5 bases from V and 6 bases from J; junction bases left unmatched: 7. This CDR3 contains 14 residues. Germline V lookup: CDR1 SGHAT, CDR2 FQNNGV. CDR3 nucleotides: TGTGCCAGCAGCCCAGGGGACAGGGCACATGGCTACACCTTC. This gives the protein CASSPGDRAHGYTF.

This clone was seen once. The chain has TRBV9 and TRBJ2-7; 14 bases map to TRBD2. The CDR3 runs to 17 residues. CDR1 is SGDLS and CDR2 is YYNGEE in the germline V gene. Germline trimming cut 4 bases from V and 3 bases from J; bases unmatched to any gene: 9. CDR3 in DNA: TGTGCCAGCAGCCCGGGGACTAGCGGGAGAAAAAACTACGAGCAGTACTTC. This gives the protein CASSPGTSGRKNYEQYF.

The chain links TRBV6-5 to TRBJ2-3; tentatively, D is TRBD1 (6 bases). CDR1 MNHEY and CDR2 SVGAGI come from the germline V gene. Trimming removed 6 bases from V and 4 bases from J, with 11 bases in between. CDR3 length equals 13 residues. The CDR3 DNA sequence: TGTGCCAGCAGGCGACAGGCCTCAGATACGCAGTATTTT. Translated, it gives CASRRQASDTQYF.

DNA for the CDR3: TGCGCCAGCAGCAGCACAGGGAAGAGCTACGAGCAGTACTTC. Its translation is CASSSTGKSYEQYF. The rearrangement uses TRBV5-1 and TRBJ2-7; possibly TRBD1 for D (6 bases). There are 14 residues in the CDR3. Trimming removed 4 bases from V and 3 bases from J, with 14 bases in between. Germline CDR1 is SGHRS and CDR2 is YFSETQ.

In its sample, this clone was seen a few times. The chain has TRBV7-9 and TRBJ2-7, with D perhaps being TRBD1 or TRBD2 (6 bases each). The germline V and J ends were trimmed by 0 bases and 6 bases, with 12 bases remaining between them. The CDR3 spans 14 residues. Germline CDR1 and CDR2: SEHNR and FQNEAQ (reference sequence). As DNA, the CDR3 is TGTGCCAGCAGCTTAGCGCTAGGGGGGATCGAGCAGTACTTC. Amino acid sequence: CASSLALGGIEQYF.

The genes are TRBV18 and TRBJ1-1; D remains unclear. The germline V and J ends were trimmed by 3 bases and 1 base, with 9 bases remaining between them. The CDR3 loop spans 14 amino acids. Germline V CDR1 and CDR2: KGHSH, LQKENI. CDR3 amino acids: CASSPLGENTEAFF. In DNA form, the CDR3 reads TGTGCCAGCTCACCCCTCGGTGAGAACACTGAAGCTTTCTTT.

The chain combines TRBV19 with TRBJ2-1; 10 bases map to TRBD1. The CDR3 consists of 14 residues. The V and J ends lost 8 bases and 7 bases, in that order; junction bases with no gene match: 8. Germline assignment: CDR1 LNHDA and CDR2 SQIVND (reference sequence). This chain's CDR3 is CASVRQGARNEQFF. Written as DNA, the CDR3 is TGTGCCAGTGTTCGACAGGGGGCCCGGAATGAGCAGTTCTTC.

V usage is TRBV27 and J usage is TRBJ1-5; D gene ambiguous. Trimming took off 6 bases at V and 1 base at J, with 16 bases between the two ends. From germline, CDR1 is MNHEY and CDR2 SMNVEV (reference sequence). This CDR3 has 16 amino acids. The CDR3 DNA reads TGTGCCAGCAGCACGAACGGGCTGATGAGCAATCAGCCCCAGCATTTT. Translation: CASSTNGLMSNQPQHF.

The V and J genes are TRBV18 and TRBJ1-1; D call uncertain. The CDR3 runs to 16 residues. Trimming pared 1 base from V and 3 bases from J, leaving 15 bases between. Germline V gene lookup returns CDR1 KGHSH and CDR2 LQKENI. The chain's CDR3 is CASSPQNPQADTEAFF. CDR3 in DNA: TGTGCCAGCTCACCACAGAATCCGCAGGCGGACACTGAAGCTTTCTTT.

V is TRBV24-1 and J is TRBJ2-1; the match to TRBD2 covers 13 bases. The CDR3 loop spans 17 amino acids. V was pared by 6 bases and J by 8 bases, with 12 bases of the junction left unmatched. The germline V gene encodes CDR1 KGHDR and CDR2 SFDVKD. The CDR3 protein is CATSNWGGTSGIDEQFF. The CDR3 nucleotides are TGTGCCACCAGTAATTGGGGCGGGACTAGCGGGATCGATGAGCAGTTCTTC.

The chain joins TRBV28 to TRBJ2-7, with a possible D match to TRBD1 (6 bases). Trimming shortened V by 7 bases and J by 9 bases, and 25 bases separated the two germline ends. The CDR3 runs to 15 residues. Germline CDR1 and CDR2: MDHEN and SYDVKM. This chain's CDR3 is CASTQGSFPSQGQYF. The CDR3 nucleotides read TGTGCCAGCACCCAAGGGAGTTTCCCCTCACAGGGGCAGTACTTC.

The gene calls are TRBV10-2 and TRBJ1-1, with 7 bases identical to TRBD1. The V gene end was trimmed by 5 bases and the J gene end by 2 bases; junction bases not matched to a gene: 14. This CDR3 has 17 residues. The germline V gene has CDR1 WSHSY and CDR2 SAAADI. CDR3 nucleotides: TGCGCCAGCAGTTACTTCACACGGGGACAGTCTAACACTGAAGCTTTCTTT. Amino acid sequence: CASSYFTRGQSNTEAFF.

The V gene is TRBV7-2, the J gene TRBJ2-7, with 9 bases lining up with TRBD1. CDR3 size: 16 residues. V dropped 5 bases and J dropped 6; count of bases not matched to a gene: 14. CDR1 SGHTA and CDR2 FQGNSA come from the germline V gene. The CDR3 protein is CASSPGTGIILSEQYF. CDR3 sequence (DNA): TGTGCCAGCAGCCCCGGGACAGGGATAATTCTGTCCGAGCAGTACTTC.

The V call is TRBV9, the J call TRBJ2-7; D is possibly TRBD2 (6 bases). The germline V gene encodes CDR1 SGDLS and CDR2 YYNGEE. Between the trimmed V and J ends, which lost 0 bases and 4 bases, there was a span of 11 bases. This CDR3 region has 14 residues. CDR3 residues: CASSVGGNGYEQYF. The CDR3 coding sequence is TGTGCCAGCAGCGTAGGCGGGAATGGTTACGAGCAGTACTTC.

This rearrangement joins TRBV20-1 to TRBJ2-2; 10 nucleotides match TRBD1. Germline CDR1 DFQATT, CDR2 SNEGSKA (reference sequence). The CDR3 consists of 15 residues. After removal of 3 bases from V and 4 bases from J, the junction contained 5 bases not matched to a gene. The CDR3 bases are TGCAGTGCTAGTATAGGGACAGGGGCCACCGGGGAGCTGTTTTTT. Protein product: CSASIGTGATGELFF.

V is TRBV28 and J is TRBJ2-7; D is unclear. Germline values: CDR1 MDHEN, CDR2 SYDVKM. This CDR3 has 13 residues. V was pared by 3 bases and J by 3 bases, with 9 bases between. The chain's CDR3 is CASSLKSYYEQYF. The CDR3 DNA reads TGTGCCAGCAGTTTGAAAAGTTACTACGAGCAGTACTTC.

This rearrangement joins TRBV5-1 to TRBJ1-1; 8 bases line up with TRBD1. Per germline, CDR1 SGHRS and CDR2 YFSETQ. J lost 2 bases, V lost 0 bases, and 6 bases had no gene match. The CDR3 consists of 16 residues. CDR3 sequence reads: CASSLGTGTLNTEAFF. The CDR3 DNA sequence: TGCGCCAGCAGCTTGGGGACAGGGACTCTTAACACTGAAGCTTTCTTT.